This is a list of T cell receptor beta chains from one sample in a study of T cell changes during pregnancy in multiple sclerosis. Produced via immunoSEQ multiplex PCR; TCRdb's table is partial and in-frame only. The sample has about 61,000 clones, about 90% seen once. Material: peripheral blood, obtained in the first trimester of pregnancy. Receptor source: a female donor in good health, enrolled as a control in a pregnancy study. The CDR3 runs from the conserved cysteine through the conserved F or W. The D gene is left open where the match is weak. The size of a clone is reported for some rows only, either as once, few or many, or as a class for expanded clones.

d_gene	abundance	v_gene	j_gene	CDR3nt	CDR3aa
.	.	TRBV30	TRBJ1-4	TGTGCCTGGAGCGGGTTGGCTAATGAAAAACTGTTTTTT	CAWSGLANEKLFF
.	.	TRBV6-5	TRBJ1-1	TGTGCCGCCCAGCGGAGACCCCACATGAACACTGAAGCTTTCTTT	CAAQRRPHMNTEAFF
.	.	TRBV6-4	TRBJ2-2	TGTGCCAGCAGTGAATGGAGGAACACCGGGGAGCTGTTTTTT	CASSEWRNTGELFF
.	.	TRBV6-5	TRBJ1-5	TGTGCCAGCAGTTCCACAGGGAATAGCAATCAGCCCCAGCATTTT	CASSSTGNSNQPQHF
.	.	TRBV11-2	TRBJ2-7	TGTGCCAGCAGCCCCAGAGGGGGGGCCTATTACGAGCAGTACTTC	CASSPRGGAYYEQYF
TRBD1	.	TRBV7-2	TRBJ1-2	TGTGCCAGCAGCCCCGGACAGGGCGTAGTGCTGAACTATGGCTACACCTTC	CASSPGQGVVLNYGYTF
.	once	TRBV5-1	TRBJ1-2	TGCGCCAGCAGCTTCCCGACAGGACCTAACTATGGCTACACCTTC	CASSFPTGPNYGYTF
.	.	TRBV4-1	TRBJ1-5	TGCGCCAGCAGCCCGAGCGGGACGGAGAATCAGCCCCAGCATTTT	CASSPSGTENQPQHF
.	.	TRBV29-1	TRBJ1-2	TGCAGCGTTGAGTCAGGCTTGCGCGGCTACACCTTC	CSVESGLRGYTF
TRBD1	.	TRBV2	TRBJ1-5	TGTGCCAGCAGGGCTGACAGGGGTCTTCAGCCCCAGCATTTT	CASRADRGLQPQHF
.	.	TRBV2	TRBJ2-1	TGTGCCAGCAGTGAACAGGGCTGGCAGGACAATGAGCAGTTCTTC	CASSEQGWQDNEQFF
TRBD1	.	TRBV11-2	TRBJ1-6	TGTGCCAGCAGCTTAGGGACAGGGCACGGTAATTCACCCCTCCACTTT	CASSLGTGHGNSPLHF
TRBD2	.	TRBV4-1	TRBJ2-7	TGCGCCAGCAGTCGGACAGCCAGCGGGAGCTCCTACGAGCAGTACTTC	CASSRTASGSSYEQYF
.	.	TRBV4-1	TRBJ2-1	TGCGCCAGCAGCCAAGTGCAGGGCGATGAGCAGTTCTTC	CASSQVQGDEQFF
.	.	TRBV2	TRBJ1-4	TGTGCCAGCAGTGAATGGGGGGGGCAGGCTAATGAAAAACTGTTTTTT	CASSEWGGQANEKLFF
.	.	TRBV4-3	TRBJ1-1	TGCGCCAGCAGCCAAGTTGCAGGGGTGAACACTGAAGCTTTCTTT	CASSQVAGVNTEAFF
TRBD1	once	TRBV7-9	TRBJ2-5	TGTGCCAGCAGCCTAAACCAGGGGGCGCCTCTAAAAGAGACCCAGTACTTC	CASSLNQGAPLKETQYF
.	.	TRBV4-3	TRBJ1-1	TGCGCCAGCAGCCAAGATACAGGTCGGAACACTGAAGCTTTCTTT	CASSQDTGRNTEAFF
.	.	TRBV28	TRBJ2-4	TGTGCCAGCAGTTATGGGTGGGGGCGGGACATTCAGTACTTC	CASSYGWGRDIQYF
.	.	TRBV7-9	TRBJ1-1	TGTGCCAGCAGCTTAGCAGGCGGGGTGGTCACTGAAGCTTTCTTT	CASSLAGGVVTEAFF
.	.	TRBV29-1	TRBJ1-3	TGCAGCGTTGCGGCGGGAACGACAGGAAACACCATATATTTT	CSVAAGTTGNTIYF
.	.	TRBV18	TRBJ2-7	TGTGCCAGCTCTTACAAGGAGAACTACGAGCAGTACTTC	CASSYKENYEQYF
.	.	TRBV18	TRBJ1-5	TGTGCCAGCTCCCATGGGGGGAGAAATAGCAATCAGCCCCAGCATTTT	CASSHGGRNSNQPQHF
.	.	TRBV6-1	TRBJ1-2	TGTGCCAGCCAAACAGGGAACTATGGCTACACCTTC	CASQTGNYGYTF
.	.	TRBV7-2	TRBJ2-1	TGTGCCAGCAGCTTATTATTGCTGCGGGGCACCTACAATGAGCAGTTCTTC	CASSLLLLRGTYNEQFF
.	.	TRBV19	TRBJ2-5	TGTGCCAGTAGTTTAGGGATAGCAAGCGACAGATTCGGAAAAGAGACCCAGTACTTC	CASSLGIASDRFGKETQYF
.	.	TRBV12-5	TRBJ1-1	TGTGCTAGTGGACAGGGTTCGAACACTGAAGCTTTCTTT	CASGQGSNTEAFF
TRBD1	.	TRBV19	TRBJ1-5	TGTGCCAGTAGTGCCGACAGGGGGCTTCAGCCCCAGCATTTT	CASSADRGLQPQHF
.	.	TRBV6-5	TRBJ1-1	TGTGCCAGCAGTTCCTCAGTCGTGTTGGGGGCTACTGAAGCTTTCTTT	CASSSSVVLGATEAFF
TRBD2	.	TRBV4-2	TRBJ2-5	TGTGCCAGCAGCCAAGGACTAGCGGGGGAGGAGACCCAGTACTTC	CASSQGLAGEETQYF
TRBD2	.	TRBV4-2	TRBJ2-1	TGTGCCAGCAGCCAAGATGTAAGCGGGGGGGCCGCTGAGCAGTTCTTC	CASSQDVSGGAAEQFF
.	.	TRBV4-1	TRBJ2-3	TGCGCCAGCAGCCAAGATCACCGGGACTCCACAGATACGCAGTATTTT	CASSQDHRDSTDTQYF
.	.	TRBV11-2	TRBJ1-4	TGTGCCAGCAGCTTCGCGGGGAGGACGAATGAAAAACTGTTTTTT	CASSFAGRTNEKLFF
.	.	TRBV18	TRBJ1-6	TGTGCCAGCTCACCCGAAGGGGGAGACTCCTATAATTCACCCCTCCACTTT	CASSPEGGDSYNSPLHF
.	.	TRBV6-5	TRBJ1-6	TGTGCCAGCAGCGGGAGTTCCTATAATTCACCCCTCCACTTT	CASSGSSYNSPLHF
TRBD2	.	TRBV9	TRBJ2-5	TGTGCCAGCAGCGTAGGGGGGGGGCAAGAGACCCAGTACTTC	CASSVGGGQETQYF
TRBD1	.	TRBV4-3	TRBJ2-3	TGCGCCAGCAGCCAAGGCCGGGCCTGGGACAGGGGATCGGATACGCAGTATTTT	CASSQGRAWDRGSDTQYF
.	.	TRBV6-5	TRBJ2-1	TGTGCCAGCAGTTTTTGGGGGAGGAGGAGGAATGAGCAGTTCTTC	CASSFWGRRRNEQFF
TRBD2	once	TRBV19	TRBJ2-7	TGTGCCAGTAGTATCGGGACTAGCGGGGGTTACGAGCAGTACTTC	CASSIGTSGGYEQYF
.	.	TRBV6-1	TRBJ2-7	TGTGCCAGCAGAGCGGTCGAATCCTTACGGGAGCAGTACTTC	CASRAVESLREQYF
.	.	TRBV14	TRBJ1-2	TGTGCCAGCAGCCAAGAGGCAGGGAAACTCTACACCTTC	CASSQEAGKLYTF
TRBD1	.	TRBV9	TRBJ2-1	TGTGCCAGCAGCTTTACCCTTACCGGGACAGGGATCTACAATGAGCAGTTCTTC	CASSFTLTGTGIYNEQFF
TRBD1	.	TRBV7-2	TRBJ1-6	TGTGCCAGCAGCTCGGCTGGGACAGCTACACCCCTCCACTTT	CASSSAGTATPLHF
.	once	TRBV27	TRBJ1-2	TGTGCCAGCAGGACAACAGGGCCCTATCCTTTTAACTATGGCTACACCTTC	CASRTTGPYPFNYGYTF
TRBD2	once	TRBV2	TRBJ2-5	TGTGCCAGCAATTGGGAGGGACTAGAGACCCAGTACTTC	CASNWEGLETQYF
.	.	TRBV6-6	TRBJ1-1	TGTGCCAGCACCCAGAGGTCTGGGAACACTGAAGCTTTCTTT	CASTQRSGNTEAFF
.	.	TRBV27	TRBJ1-4	TGTGCCAGCAGTTTAGGGGGGACTTGGGAAAAACTGTTTTTT	CASSLGGTWEKLFF
.	.	TRBV5-1	TRBJ1-5	TGCGCCAGCAGGGCCGTTCCCCGGGGCAATCAGCCCCAGCATTTT	CASRAVPRGNQPQHF
.	.	TRBV7-6	TRBJ2-7	TGTGCCAGCAGCTTATCCAGCTCCTACGAGCAGTACTTC	CASSLSSSYEQYF
.	.	TRBV6-6	TRBJ2-7	TGTGCCAGCAGCCACCGGGACACCCTTTCCTACGAGCAGTACTTC	CASSHRDTLSYEQYF